This record looks at one T cell receptor beta chain sequence and its context. This receptor's antigen is unknown. Per-base quality was not reported, and no clone a single base away is much larger than it. For sequencing of the TCRbeta CDR3 region, genomic DNA was extracted from the sorted cells. The immunoSEQ Assay was used for sequencing of TCRbeta CDR3 regions. Here the immuneACCESS table is served through TCRdb, limited to in-frame sequences with V and J called. Missing clones are a known gap in these copies; in checked studies unresolved V genes cover under half, and the rest lacks a known reason. The sample table contains under 85,000 clones; only one count was recorded for roughly 94% of them. Clones ranked in the top ten supply around 20% of the sample. The trial excluded patients who had a history of autoimmune disease or were on systemic immunosuppression. Peripheral blood for TCR sequencing was collected from all dose cohorts at baseline, on cycle 4 day 1, and on cycle 7 day 1. The samples were drawn from a first-in-human, open-label, multicenter phase I dose-escalation trial of ivuxolimab. Adults with locally advanced or metastatic head and neck squamous cell, hepatocellular, melanoma or renal cell carcinoma were enrolled in the trial. Before TCR sequencing, CD4+ and CD8+ T cells were separately sorted from peripheral blood.

These data originate in a study of OX40 agonist ivuxolimab in advanced cancers. Turning to the overall study: Ivuxolimab, which targeted the costimulatory receptor OX40 (CD134), was an agonistic, fully human IgG2 monoclonal antibody. Intravenous ivuxolimab was administered to patients every 2 weeks at six dose levels: 0.01, 0.1, 0.3, 1.5, 3 and 10 mg/kg. Of the approximately 54 dose-escalation patients, hepatocellular carcinoma was present in about 20, melanoma in approximately 15, renal cell carcinoma in 9 and head and neck cancer in 9. In the dose-escalation cohort, roughly 80% of patients were male, and the mean age was around 60 years, with a range of about 23 to 90. Prior anti-PD-1, anti-PD-L1 or anti-CTLA-4 therapy was permitted, and checkpoint inhibitors had been received by less than 45% of dose-escalation patients. Partial responses were achieved by three dose-escalation patients, of whom one had hepatocellular carcinoma and two had cutaneous melanoma. The purpose of peripheral TCRbeta sequencing was to test whether ivuxolimab changed TCR sequence diversity and led to clonal T-cell expansion. The paper describes the monotherapy dose-escalation part (N of about 52 patients) of the phase I trial of ivuxolimab. On the study overall, not on this receptor specifically: Low levels of normalized T-cell clonal expansion were also seen in some patients who did not respond. Partial responders in the 0.1-3.0 mg/kg groups had among the lowest normalized peripheral clonal expansion, especially among CD8+ T cells. At doses from 0.1 to 3.0 mg/kg, clonal expansion was seen in both CD4+ and CD8+ blood T cells between baseline and week 6. Antigen specificity was not determined for the clonally expanded peripheral T cells. After ivuxolimab, more expanded clones were found on average in CD8+ T cells than in CD4+ T cells.

The CDR3 starts with the cysteine, ends with the phenylalanine, and has 18 residues. Only the CDR3 portion is preserved as DNA: 54 bases, with reading frame beginning at the first base. A distance of 21 bases separates the germline ends of V and J, which lose 4 bases and 1 base respectively. The germline V gene (reference sequence) gives CDR1 as LNHNV and CDR2 as YYDKDF. This chain is built from TRBV15 and TRBJ2-3, and the D gene may be TRBD2, 6 bases matching. This clonotype originated in an adult with an advanced solid tumor such as melanoma, head and neck, liver or kidney cancer. Here the sequenced sample was CD4+ or CD8+ T cells sorted from blood, taken in a trial of the OX40 agonist ivuxolimab. The nucleotide sequence is TGTGCCACCAGCATCAGTCACTTCCAGGGAGGTGGCACAGATACGCAGTATTTT. Its protein reads: CATSISHFQGGGTDTQYF.